One T cell receptor (beta chain) is described in this entry. TCRdb keeps only in-frame clones here, not all; method: immunoSEQ multiplex PCR. This table holds fewer than 10,000 clones, 70% to 85% found once. The V segment lost 6 bases and the J segment 0 bases; nucleotides outside the gene matches: 5. Germline CDR1 reads MGHRA; CDR2 reads YSYEKL. The CDR3 length is 15 residues. This specimen comes from a study of blood T cell repertoires in COVID-19. The receptor comes from a human donor in a cohort sampled during active COVID-19. The rearrangement uses TRBV4-1 and TRBJ2-7; 10 bases are a match to TRBD2. Input material: peripheral blood. The CDR3 coding sequence is TGCGCCAGCAGAGCCGGACTAGCGGTCTCCTACGAGCAGTACTTC. Translation: CASRAGLAVSYEQYF.